The clone carrying this T cell receptor beta chain was detected ten times or more. Its specificity is unknown. Each cDNA molecule in the library carried unique molecular identifiers. Under the authors' procedure: Individual samples carried between about 23,224 and 690,600 TCRs, with 85,000 to 100,000 as the median. MiXCR was run by TCRdb on the 5' RACE reads, yielding one entry per CDR3 protein. These V and J calls are TCRdb output, not the study's own analysis. The sample carries about 140,000 distinct CDR3 sequences, around 4% recorded once. Total RNA extraction was carried out from unfractionated whole blood. The data were taken from a study of human T cells and chemical hapten exposure. Study background: Slight volume differences across pooled libraries mainly accounted for varying per-sample TCR yields. Study results and caveats: No change in TCRs above 1 in 1000 frequency was produced by DPC sensitization.

This TCR derives from a female donor in good health.

This chain's CDR3 is CASSLEARQYGNTIYF. CDR3 bases: TGTGCCAGCAGCTTAGAGGCCCGGCAGTACGGAAACACCATATATTTT. The chain joins TRBV7-6 to TRBJ1-3; D unclear. CDR3 length equals 16 residues. From germline, CDR1 is SGHVS and CDR2 FNYEAQ. V lost 1 base and J lost 4, with 14 bases in between. The whole variable domain, filled in from reference TRBV7-6 and TRBJ1-3, reads GAGVSQSPRYKVTKRGQDVALRCDPISGHVSLYWYRQALGQGPEFLTYFNYEAQQDKSGLPNDRFSAERPEGSISTLTIQRTEQRDSAMYRCASSLEARQYGNTIYFGEGSWLTVV.